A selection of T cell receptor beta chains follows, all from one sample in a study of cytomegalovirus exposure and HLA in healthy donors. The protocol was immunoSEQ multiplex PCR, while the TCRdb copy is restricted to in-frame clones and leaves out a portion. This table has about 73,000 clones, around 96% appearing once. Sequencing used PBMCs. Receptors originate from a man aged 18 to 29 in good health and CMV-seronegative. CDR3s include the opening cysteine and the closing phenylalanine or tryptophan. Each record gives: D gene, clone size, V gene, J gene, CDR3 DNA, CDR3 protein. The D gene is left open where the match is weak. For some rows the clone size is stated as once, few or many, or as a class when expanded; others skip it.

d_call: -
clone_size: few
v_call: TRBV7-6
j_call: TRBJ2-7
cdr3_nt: TGTGCCAGCAGCTTAGCGGGGGCCGAGCAGTACTTC
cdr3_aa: CASSLAGAEQYF

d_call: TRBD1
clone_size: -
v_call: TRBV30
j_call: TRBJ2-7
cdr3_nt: TGTGCCTGGAGTGTGACAGGGTTATCCTACGAGCAGTACTTC
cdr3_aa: CAWSVTGLSYEQYF

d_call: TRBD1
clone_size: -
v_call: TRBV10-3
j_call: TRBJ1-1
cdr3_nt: TGTGCCATCAGGACAGGGATGAACACTGAAGCTTTCTTT
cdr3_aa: CAIRTGMNTEAFF

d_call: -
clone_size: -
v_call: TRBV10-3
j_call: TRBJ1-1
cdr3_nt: TGTGCCATCAGTGAGTCGCAGCCTCCGGAGTTTGTTAGTGGAGCTTTCTTT
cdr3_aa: CAISESQPPEFVSGAFF

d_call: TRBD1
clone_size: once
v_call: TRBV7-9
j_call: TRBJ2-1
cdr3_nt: TGTGCCAGCTGGGGACAGATGTACAATGAGCAGTTCTTC
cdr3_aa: CASWGQMYNEQFF

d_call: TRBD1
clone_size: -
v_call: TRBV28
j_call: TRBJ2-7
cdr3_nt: TGTGCCAGCAGTTTTAGGCGGACCGGGACAGGGACTTGGTACGAGCAGTACTTC
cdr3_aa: CASSFRRTGTGTWYEQYF

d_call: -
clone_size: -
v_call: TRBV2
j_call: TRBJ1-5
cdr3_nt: TGTGCCAGCAGCTCACGGGACTCAGCAATGGCTAATCAGCCCCAGCATTTT
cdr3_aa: CASSSRDSAMANQPQHF

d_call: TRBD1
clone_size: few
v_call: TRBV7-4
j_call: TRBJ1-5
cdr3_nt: TGTGCCAGCAGCAATACTCAACAGGGGGTATTCCCCGATCAGCCCCAGCATTTT
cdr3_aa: CASSNTQQGVFPDQPQHF

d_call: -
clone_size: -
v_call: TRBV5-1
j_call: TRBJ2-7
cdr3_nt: TGCGCCAGCAGCTTGGGGCAGGCCTTCTACGAGCAGTACTTC
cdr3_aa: CASSLGQAFYEQYF

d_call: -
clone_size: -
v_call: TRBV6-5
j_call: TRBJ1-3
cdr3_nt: TGTGCCAGCAGTTACGGGGGCAGAGGAAACACCATATATTTT
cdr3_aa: CASSYGGRGNTIYF

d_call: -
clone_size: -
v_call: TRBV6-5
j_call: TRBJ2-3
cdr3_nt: TGTGCCAGCAGTCGACGCGGAGATACGCAGTATTTT
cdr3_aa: CASSRRGDTQYF

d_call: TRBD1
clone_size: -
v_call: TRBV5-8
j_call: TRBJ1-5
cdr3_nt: TGTGCCAGCAGACTTAGGGGGCCATTGGATCAGCCCCAGCATTTT
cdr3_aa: CASRLRGPLDQPQHF

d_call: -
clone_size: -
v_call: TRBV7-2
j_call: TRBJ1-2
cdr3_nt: TGTGCCAGCAGCTCCCGTGTGGTATTGCCCAAGGGGGATGGCTACACCTTC
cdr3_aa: CASSSRVVLPKGDGYTF

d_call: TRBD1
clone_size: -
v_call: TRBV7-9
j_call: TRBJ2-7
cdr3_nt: TGTGCCAGCAGCTTAGCAGCCACAGGGGACGAGCAGTACTTC
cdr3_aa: CASSLAATGDEQYF

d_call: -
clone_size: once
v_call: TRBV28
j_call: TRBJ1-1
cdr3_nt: TGTGCCAGCACCCTAAGCGGGGGCCCGAAGGAAGCTTTCTTT
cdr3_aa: CASTLSGGPKEAFF

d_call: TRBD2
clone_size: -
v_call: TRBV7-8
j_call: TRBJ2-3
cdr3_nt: TGTGCCAGCAGCTGGGGACTACCAGATACGCAGTATTTT
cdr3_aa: CASSWGLPDTQYF

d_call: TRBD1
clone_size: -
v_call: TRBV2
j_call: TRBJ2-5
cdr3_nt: TGTGCCAGCAGTCTTACAGGGGGGGAGACCCAGTACTTC
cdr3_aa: CASSLTGGETQYF

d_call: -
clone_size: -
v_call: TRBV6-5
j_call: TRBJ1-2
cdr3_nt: TGTGCCAGCAGTTACCCACCTCCGGGTTTTGATGGCTACACCTTC
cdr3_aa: CASSYPPPGFDGYTF

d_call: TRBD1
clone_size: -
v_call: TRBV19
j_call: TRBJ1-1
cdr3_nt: TGTGCCAGTAGTACCACAGGGGTAGGAACTGAAGCTTTCTTT
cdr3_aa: CASSTTGVGTEAFF

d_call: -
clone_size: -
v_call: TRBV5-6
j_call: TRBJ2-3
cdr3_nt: TGTGCCAGCAGCTTGAGGGGTCGACACACAGATACGCAGTATTTT
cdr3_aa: CASSLRGRHTDTQYF

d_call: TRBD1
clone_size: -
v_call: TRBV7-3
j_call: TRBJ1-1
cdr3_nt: TGTGCCAGCAGCCCCGGGACAGGGTATACTGAAGCTTTCTTT
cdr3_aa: CASSPGTGYTEAFF

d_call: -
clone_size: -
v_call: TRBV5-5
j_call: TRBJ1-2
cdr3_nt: TGTGCCAGCAGCTTGGGGACAGACACCGTTTATGGCTACACCTTC
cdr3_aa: CASSLGTDTVYGYTF

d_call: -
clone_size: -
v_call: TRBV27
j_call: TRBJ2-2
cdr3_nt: TGTGCCAGCAGTTATCAGGGTAGCACCGGGGAGCTGTTTTTT
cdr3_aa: CASSYQGSTGELFF

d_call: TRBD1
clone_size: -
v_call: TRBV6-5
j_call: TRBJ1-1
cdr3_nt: TGTGCCGCCCACTCGACAGGGGGCGATCGGACTGAAGCTTTCTTT
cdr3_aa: CAAHSTGGDRTEAFF

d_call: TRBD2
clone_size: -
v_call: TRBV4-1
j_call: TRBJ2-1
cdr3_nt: TGCGCCAGCAGCCAGGACAGACTAGCGGGGGTGTCATACAATGAGCAGTTCTTC
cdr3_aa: CASSQDRLAGVSYNEQFF

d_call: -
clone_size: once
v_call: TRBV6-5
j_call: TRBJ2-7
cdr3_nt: TGTGCCAGCAGCCCCCTGGGGGCAGGATACGAGCAGTACTTC
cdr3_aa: CASSPLGAGYEQYF

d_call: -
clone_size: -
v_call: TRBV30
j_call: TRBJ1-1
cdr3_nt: TGTGCCTGGAGTGTCGGGGGAGGGACTGAAGCTTTCTTT
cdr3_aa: CAWSVGGGTEAFF

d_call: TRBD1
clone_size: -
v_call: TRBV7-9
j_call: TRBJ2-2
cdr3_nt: TGTGCCAGCAGCTTTGGGACAGGTGTTTTCACCGGGGAGCTGTTTTTT
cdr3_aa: CASSFGTGVFTGELFF

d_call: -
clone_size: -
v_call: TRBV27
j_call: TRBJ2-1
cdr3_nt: TGTGCCAGCAGTTTATGGAGAGGGAGCTCCTACAATGAGCAGTTCTTC
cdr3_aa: CASSLWRGSSYNEQFF

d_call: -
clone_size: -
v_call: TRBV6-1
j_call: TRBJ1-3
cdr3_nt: TGTGCCAGCAGTCTCGAGGGATTCTCTGGAAACACCATATATTTT
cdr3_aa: CASSLEGFSGNTIYF

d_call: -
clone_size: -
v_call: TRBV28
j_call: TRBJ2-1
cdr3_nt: TGTGCCAGCAGTTTACAGGAGGCCCCATCAAGGGAGCAGTTCTTC
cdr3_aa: CASSLQEAPSREQFF

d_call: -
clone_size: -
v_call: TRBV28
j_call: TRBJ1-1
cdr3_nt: TGTGCCAGCAGTTTATTTCGGGGGGAACAGACTGAAGCTTTCTTT
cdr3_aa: CASSLFRGEQTEAFF

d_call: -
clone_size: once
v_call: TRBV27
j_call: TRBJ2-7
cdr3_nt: TGTGCCAGCAGTGCCACTTCCTACGAGCAGTACTTC
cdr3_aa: CASSATSYEQYF

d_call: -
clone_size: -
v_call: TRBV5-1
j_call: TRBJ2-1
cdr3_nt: TGCGCCAGCAGCTTGGGAGGTACAAAGGGGGATAAGTTCTTC
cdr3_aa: CASSLGGTKGDKFF

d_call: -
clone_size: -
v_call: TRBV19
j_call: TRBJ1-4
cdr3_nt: TGTGCCAGTAGTATTTGGCAAGACACAAATGAAAAACTGTTTTTT
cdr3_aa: CASSIWQDTNEKLFF

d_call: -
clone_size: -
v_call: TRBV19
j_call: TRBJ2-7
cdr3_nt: TGTGCCAGTAGCATCGGGCAGGGGTGGTACGAGCAGTACTTC
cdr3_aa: CASSIGQGWYEQYF

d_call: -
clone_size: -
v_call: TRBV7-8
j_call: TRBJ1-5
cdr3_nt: TGTGCCAGCAGCCTTAGAGGGTTCTCCATCAATCAGCCCCAGCATTTT
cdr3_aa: CASSLRGFSINQPQHF

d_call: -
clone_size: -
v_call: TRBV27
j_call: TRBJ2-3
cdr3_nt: TGTGCCAGCAGTCCGGGCACAGATACGCAGTATTTT
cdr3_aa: CASSPGTDTQYF

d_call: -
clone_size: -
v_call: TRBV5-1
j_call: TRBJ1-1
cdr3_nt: TGCGCCAGCAGCCCCTCGGCGGGGATGAACACTGAAGCTTTCTTT
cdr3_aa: CASSPSAGMNTEAFF

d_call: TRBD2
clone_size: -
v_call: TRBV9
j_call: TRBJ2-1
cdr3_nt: TGTGCCAGCAGTGCCGAGCGGGGGGACAATGAGCAGTTCTTC
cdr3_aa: CASSAERGDNEQFF

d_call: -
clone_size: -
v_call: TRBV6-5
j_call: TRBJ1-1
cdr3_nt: TGTGCCAGCAGTTACTCCGGGGGGCCGTTCACTGAAGCTTTCTTT
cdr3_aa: CASSYSGGPFTEAFF

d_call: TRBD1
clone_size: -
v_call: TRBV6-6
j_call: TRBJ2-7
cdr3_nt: TGTGCCAGCAGGCCGGGGACAGGGGGCGAGCAGTACTTC
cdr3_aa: CASRPGTGGEQYF

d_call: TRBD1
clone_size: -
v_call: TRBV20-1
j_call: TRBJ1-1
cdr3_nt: TGCAGTGCTGGACAGGGCGGTGAAGCTTTCTTT
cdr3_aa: CSAGQGGEAFF

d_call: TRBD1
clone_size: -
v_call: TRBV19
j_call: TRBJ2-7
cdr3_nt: TGTGCCAGTAGCATGGGACAGGGGGCCGCCTACGAGCAGTACTTC
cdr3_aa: CASSMGQGAAYEQYF

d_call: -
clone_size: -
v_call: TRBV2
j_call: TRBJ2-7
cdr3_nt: TGTGCCAGCAGTGAAATTGACAGCTACGAGCAGTACTTC
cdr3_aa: CASSEIDSYEQYF

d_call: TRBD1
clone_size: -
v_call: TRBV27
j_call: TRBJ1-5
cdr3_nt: TGTGCCAGCAGTTTGAGTACCCCCCGGACAGGGGGCAGTCAGCCCCAGCATTTT
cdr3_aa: CASSLSTPRTGGSQPQHF

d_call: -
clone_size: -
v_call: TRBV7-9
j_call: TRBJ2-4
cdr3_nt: TGTGCCAGCAGCTTACCCCCCGGGGCTAGCGTAATCGAAAACATTCAGTACTTC
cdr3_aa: CASSLPPGASVIENIQYF

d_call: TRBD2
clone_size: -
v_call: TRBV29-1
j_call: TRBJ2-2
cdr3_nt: TGCAGCGTTGACCGGGGAGGGACCGGGGAGCTGTTTTTT
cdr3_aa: CSVDRGGTGELFF

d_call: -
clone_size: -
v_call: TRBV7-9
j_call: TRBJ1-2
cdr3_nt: TGTGCCAGCAGTCCCGAGACTCCCACGGGTGGCTACACCTTC
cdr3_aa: CASSPETPTGGYTF

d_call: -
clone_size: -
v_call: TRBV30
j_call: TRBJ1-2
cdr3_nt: TGTGCCTGGACTCCAACCCGGGTCCATGGCTCCACCTTC
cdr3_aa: CAWTPTRVHGSTF

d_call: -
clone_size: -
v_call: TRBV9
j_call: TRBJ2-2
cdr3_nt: TGTGCCAGCAGCGTCAACCAGGCGGAGGGCGGGACCGGGGAGCTGTTTTTT
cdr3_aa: CASSVNQAEGGTGELFF

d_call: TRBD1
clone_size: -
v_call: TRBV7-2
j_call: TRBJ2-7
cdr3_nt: TGTGCCAGCAGCCCCCAGGACAGGGGTGAGCAGTACTTC
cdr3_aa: CASSPQDRGEQYF

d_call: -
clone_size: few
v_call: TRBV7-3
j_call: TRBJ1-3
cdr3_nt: TGTGCCAGCAGCTTAACGAACACGGGTGGAAACACCATATATTTT
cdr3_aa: CASSLTNTGGNTIYF

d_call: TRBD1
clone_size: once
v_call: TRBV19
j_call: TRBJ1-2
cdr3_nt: TGTGCCAGTAGTATACGGACAGGGATGAACTATGGCTACACCTTC
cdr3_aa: CASSIRTGMNYGYTF

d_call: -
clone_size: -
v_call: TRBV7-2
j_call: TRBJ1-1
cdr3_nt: TGTGCCAGCAGCTTAGCGGTAGCTACTAACACTGAAGCTTTCTTT
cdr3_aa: CASSLAVATNTEAFF

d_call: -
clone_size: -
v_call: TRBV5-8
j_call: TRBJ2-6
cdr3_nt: TGTGCCAGCAGCTTTCGGACAGCCTACTCTGGGGCCAACGTCCTGACTTTC
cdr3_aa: CASSFRTAYSGANVLTF

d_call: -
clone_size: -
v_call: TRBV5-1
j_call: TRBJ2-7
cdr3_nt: TGCGCCAGCAGCTCCTTAACCCGGGACAACTCCTACGAGCAGTACTTC
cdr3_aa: CASSSLTRDNSYEQYF

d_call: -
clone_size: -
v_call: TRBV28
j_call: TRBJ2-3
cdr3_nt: TGTGCCAGCAGCTCCCTCTCCCAGACAGGCCAACATACGCAGTATTTT
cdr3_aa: CASSSLSQTGQHTQYF

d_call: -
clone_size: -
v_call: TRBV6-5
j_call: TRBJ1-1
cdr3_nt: TGTGCCAGCAGTTACAACAGGAACACTGAAGCTTTCTTT
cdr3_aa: CASSYNRNTEAFF